This T cell receptor (beta chain) was identified during a study of blood T cell repertoires in COVID-19 (dated by TCRdb to the early 2020s). Background on the whole study: Collaborator samples came from the United States, Italy and Spain and covered acute and convalescent phases of COVID-19. Sample metadata almost always included a de-identified subject ID, COVID-19 status, age in years and sex. The samples were drawn from the first 160 participants of the ongoing ImmuneRACE study and from 1,254 subjects provided by 6 global collaborators. The material from the prospective study consisted of cDNA or gDNA derived from T cells, B-cell-depleted T cells, or PBMCs. The repertoires were released in a freely available public database intended as a resource for research on the immune response to SARS-CoV-2. HLA class I and class II types, where available, came from metadata supplied by the sample provider rather than from assay-based typing. Deeply sampled blood TCRbeta repertoires from subjects exposed to, actively infected with, or recovered from COVID-19 were included in the dataset. Results the study describes overall, beyond this receptor: The amount of clinical and demographic metadata varied by source and participant and was provided uncurated.

In the prospective study, participants were about 18 to 95 years old, resided in 20 to 30 geographic areas of the United States, and were enrolled through a virtual design. To assign participants to cohorts, the prospective study relied on clinical history that participants themselves reported in a screening survey and a study questionnaire. For ImmuneRACE Cohort 3, a participant was defined as recovered based on two consecutive negative NP/OP PCR tests, clearance by a healthcare professional, or resolution of symptoms. In the prospective study, mobile phlebotomists collected whole blood, serum and a nasopharyngeal or oropharyngeal swab from each participant. Participants in the prospective study had the option to provide additional blood draws and questionnaires over an approximately 2-month period. Before DNA extraction, blood samples from the prospective study were shipped at room temperature or frozen.

On this clone itself: The antigen it recognizes is unknown. No much larger clone is present one base from it, and per-base qualities are unavailable.

The CDR3 numbers 14 residues from cysteine through phenylalanine. Just CDR3 DNA is preserved here, 42 bases in frame from base 1. Unmatched junction bases come to 3, with V trimmed by 0 bases and J by 7 bases. The germline V gene sets CDR1 to MNHEY and CDR2 to SVGAGI. The immunoSEQ Assay, a bias-controlled multiplex PCR, was used to amplify TCRbeta CDR3 regions from genomic DNA. The source study handled its data this way. Within the assay, amplification of reference gene primers was used to estimate how many nucleated cells each sample contained. To quantify the absolute abundance of each unique TCRbeta CDR3 rearrangement, sequence reads were collapsed and filtered. For each sample, productive Simpson clonality was calculated as the square root of Simpson's diversity index across productive rearrangements. Entries here come from immuneACCESS through TCRdb and include only in-frame sequences with V and J called. Some clones fail to appear in such tables; in the studies checked, an unresolved V gene covers under half of the shortfall, and the cause of the remainder is unknown. That table gives V, J and clone size, and the DNA gave D and trimming. A total of around 430,000 clones appear in this sample, 80% to 90% of them only once. The ten largest clones capture 10% of the sample.

The chain employs TRBV6-5 and TRBJ1-2, and 9 junction bases match TRBD1. What was sequenced was PBMCs or T cells enriched from blood (not recorded which). The TCR comes from a woman between 50 and 59 years old who had recovered from COVID-19. The DNA reads TGTGCCAGCAGTTACTCACAGGGGGCAGGTGGCTACACCTTC. Its translation reads: CASSYSQGAGGYTF.